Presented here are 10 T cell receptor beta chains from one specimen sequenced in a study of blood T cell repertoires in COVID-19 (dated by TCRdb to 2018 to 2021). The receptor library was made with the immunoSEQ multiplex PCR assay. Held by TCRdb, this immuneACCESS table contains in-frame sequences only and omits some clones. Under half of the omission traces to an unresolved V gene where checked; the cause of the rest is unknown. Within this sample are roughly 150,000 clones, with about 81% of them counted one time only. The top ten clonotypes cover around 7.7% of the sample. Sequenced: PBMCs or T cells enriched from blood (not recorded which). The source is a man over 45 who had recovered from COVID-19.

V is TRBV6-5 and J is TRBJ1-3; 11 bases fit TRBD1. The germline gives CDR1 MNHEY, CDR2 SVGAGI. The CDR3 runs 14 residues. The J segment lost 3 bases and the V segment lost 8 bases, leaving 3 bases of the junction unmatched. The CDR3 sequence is CASGTGGNGNTIYF. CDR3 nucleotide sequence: TGTGCCAGCGGGACAGGGGGAAATGGAAACACCATATATTTT.

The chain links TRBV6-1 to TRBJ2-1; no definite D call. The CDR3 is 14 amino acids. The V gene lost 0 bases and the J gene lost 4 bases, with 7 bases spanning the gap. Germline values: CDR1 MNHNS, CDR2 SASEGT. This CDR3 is CASSEAGGYNEQFF. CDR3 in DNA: TGTGCCAGCAGTGAAGCTGGCGGATACAATGAGCAGTTCTTC.

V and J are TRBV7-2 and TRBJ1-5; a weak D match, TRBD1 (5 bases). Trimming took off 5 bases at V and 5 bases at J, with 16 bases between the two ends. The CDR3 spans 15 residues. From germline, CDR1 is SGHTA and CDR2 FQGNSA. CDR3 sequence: CASSAVGQHDQPQHF. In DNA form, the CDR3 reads TGTGCCAGCAGCGCGGTGGGGCAGCACGATCAGCCCCAGCATTTT.

The CDR3 nucleotides read TGCGCCAGCAGCCAAACAGGAGGGGCCTTGGATTCACCCCTCCACTTT. It is translated as CASSQTGGALDSPLHF. The chain is built from TRBV4-1 and TRBJ1-6, with D possibly TRBD1 on 5 matching bases. This CDR3 is built from 16 residues. Per the germline V gene, CDR1 is MGHRA and CDR2 is YSYEKL. V lost 2 bases, J lost 8 bases, and 16 bases lay in between.

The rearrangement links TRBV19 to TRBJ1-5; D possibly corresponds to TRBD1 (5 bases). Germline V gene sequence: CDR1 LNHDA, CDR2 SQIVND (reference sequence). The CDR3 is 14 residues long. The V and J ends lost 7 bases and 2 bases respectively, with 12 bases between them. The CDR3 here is CASTGVQGNQPQHF. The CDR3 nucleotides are TGTGCCAGTACGGGGGTTCAGGGCAATCAGCCCCAGCATTTT.

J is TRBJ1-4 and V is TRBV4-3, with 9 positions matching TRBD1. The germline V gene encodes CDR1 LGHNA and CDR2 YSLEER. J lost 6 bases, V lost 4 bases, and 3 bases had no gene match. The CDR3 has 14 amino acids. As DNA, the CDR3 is TGCGCCAGCAGCCTCGACAGGGGGGATGAAAAACTGTTTTTT. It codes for CASSLDRGDEKLFF.

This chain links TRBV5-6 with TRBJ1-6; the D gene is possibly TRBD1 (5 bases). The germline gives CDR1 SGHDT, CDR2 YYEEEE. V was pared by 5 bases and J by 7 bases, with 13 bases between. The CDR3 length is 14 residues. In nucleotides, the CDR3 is TGTGCCAGCAGTTTCAGGGCTCGGAATTCACCCCTCCACTTT. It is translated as CASSFRARNSPLHF.

The CDR3 is CASSERYEQYF. CDR3 bases: TGTGCCAGCAGTGAACGCTACGAGCAGTACTTC. The chain carries TRBV2 and TRBJ2-7; no definite D call. Germline V lookup: CDR1 SNHLY, CDR2 FYNNEI. V gave up 2 bases and J gave up 3 bases, with 2 bases separating them. CDR3 size: 11 residues.

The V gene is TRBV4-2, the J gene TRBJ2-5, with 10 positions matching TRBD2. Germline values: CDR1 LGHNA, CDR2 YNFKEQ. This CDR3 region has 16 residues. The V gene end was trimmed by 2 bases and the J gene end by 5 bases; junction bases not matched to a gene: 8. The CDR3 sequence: CASSQPSGGSGETQYF. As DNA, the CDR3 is TGTGCCAGCAGCCAACCTAGCGGGGGATCGGGGGAGACCCAGTACTTC.

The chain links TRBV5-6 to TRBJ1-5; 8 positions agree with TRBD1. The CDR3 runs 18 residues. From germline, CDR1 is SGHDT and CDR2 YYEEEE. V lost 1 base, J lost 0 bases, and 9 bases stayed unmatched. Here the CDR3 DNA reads TGTGCCAGCAGCTTGTGGGGACAGGAGTTATATAGCAATCAGCCCCAGCATTTT. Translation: CASSLWGQELYSNQPQHF.